What follows are 3 T cell receptor beta chains derived from one specimen sequenced in a study of beta chain features in type 1 diabetes. Every isolated RNA sample was fully reverse transcribed, so sequencing captured expressed TCRB transcripts. Assay used: immunoSEQ multiplex PCR; TCRdb lists only in-frame clones, some missing. The data show hundreds of thousands of clones, about 14% seen once. The sample taken for sequencing was naive CD4+ T cells from blood. All receptors come from a man aged 25-40 years in good health.

V is TRBV7-8 and J is TRBJ2-1; TRBD1 matches 9 bases. Germline trimming cut 5 bases from V and 6 bases from J; bases unmatched to any gene: 5. Germline loops: CDR1 SGHVS, CDR2 FQNEAQ. The CDR3 runs 14 residues. CDR3: CASSTRTGVNEQFF. In DNA form, the CDR3 reads TGTGCCAGCAGCACAAGGACAGGGGTCAATGAGCAGTTCTTC.

The genes are TRBV29-1 and TRBJ2-7, with 8 positions matching TRBD2. Looked up from germline, CDR1 is SQVTM and CDR2 is ANQGSEA. The CDR3 spans 13 residues. The J segment lost 5 bases and the V segment lost 6 bases, leaving 9 bases of the junction unmatched. The CDR3 protein is CSVSAGTRNEQYV. The CDR3, as DNA: TGCAGCGTCTCCGCCGGGACTAGGAACGAGCAGTACGTC.

This clone was detected ten times or more. The sample carries other DNA sequences with the same CDR3. The V call is TRBV18, the J call TRBJ2-2; D gene ambiguous. The CDR3 is 13 amino acids. Germline V lookup: CDR1 KGHSH, CDR2 LQKENI. Between the trimmed V and J ends, which lost 0 bases and 1 base, there was a span of 0 bases. The CDR3 region is CASSPPNTGELFF. The CDR3, as DNA: TGTGCCAGCTCACCACCGAACACCGGGGAGCTGTTTTTT.